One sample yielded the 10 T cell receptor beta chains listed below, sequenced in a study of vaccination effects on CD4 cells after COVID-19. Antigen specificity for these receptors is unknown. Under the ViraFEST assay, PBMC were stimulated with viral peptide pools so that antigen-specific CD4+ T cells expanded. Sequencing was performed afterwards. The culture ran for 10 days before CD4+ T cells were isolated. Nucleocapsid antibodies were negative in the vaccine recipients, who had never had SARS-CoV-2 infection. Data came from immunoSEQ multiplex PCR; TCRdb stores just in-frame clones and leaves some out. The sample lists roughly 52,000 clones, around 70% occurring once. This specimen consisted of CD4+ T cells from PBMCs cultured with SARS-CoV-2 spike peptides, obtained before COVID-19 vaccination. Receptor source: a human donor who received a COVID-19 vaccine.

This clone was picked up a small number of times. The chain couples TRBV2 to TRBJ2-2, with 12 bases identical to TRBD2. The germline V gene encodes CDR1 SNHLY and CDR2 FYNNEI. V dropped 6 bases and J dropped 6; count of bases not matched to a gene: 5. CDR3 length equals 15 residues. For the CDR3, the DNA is TGTGCCAGCAGGCGACTAGCGGGAGTCCCCGGGGAGCTGTTTTTT. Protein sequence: CASRRLAGVPGELFF.

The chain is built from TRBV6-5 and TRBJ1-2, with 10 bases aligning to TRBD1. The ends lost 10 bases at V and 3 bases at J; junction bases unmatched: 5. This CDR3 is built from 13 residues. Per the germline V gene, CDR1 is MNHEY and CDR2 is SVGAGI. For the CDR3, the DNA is TGTGCCACTCGACAGGGGGCAGACTATGGCTACACCTTC. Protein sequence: CATRQGADYGYTF.

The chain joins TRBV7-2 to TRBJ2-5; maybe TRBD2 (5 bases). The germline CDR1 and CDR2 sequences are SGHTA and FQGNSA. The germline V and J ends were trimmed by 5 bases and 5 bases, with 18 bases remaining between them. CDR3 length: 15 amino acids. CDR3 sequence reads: CASSGRGPRRETQYF. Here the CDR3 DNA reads TGTGCCAGCAGCGGACGGGGTCCAAGGAGGGAGACCCAGTACTTC.

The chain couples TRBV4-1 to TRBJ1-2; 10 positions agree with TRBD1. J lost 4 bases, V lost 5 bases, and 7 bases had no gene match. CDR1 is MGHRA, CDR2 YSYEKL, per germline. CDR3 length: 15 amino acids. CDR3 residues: CASSRDRGQPYGYTF. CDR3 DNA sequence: TGCGCCAGCAGCAGGGACAGGGGCCAACCCTATGGCTACACCTTC.

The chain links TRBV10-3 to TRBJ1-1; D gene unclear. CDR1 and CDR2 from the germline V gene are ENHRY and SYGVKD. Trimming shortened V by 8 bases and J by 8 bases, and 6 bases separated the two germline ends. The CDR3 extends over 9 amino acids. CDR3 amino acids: CAIGREAFF. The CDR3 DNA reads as TGTGCCATCGGGCGAGAAGCTTTCTTT.

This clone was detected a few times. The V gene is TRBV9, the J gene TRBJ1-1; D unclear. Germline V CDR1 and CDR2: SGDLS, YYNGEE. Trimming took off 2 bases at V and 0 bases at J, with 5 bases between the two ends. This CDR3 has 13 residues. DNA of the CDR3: TGTGCCAGCAGCGTCCGATTGAACACTGAAGCTTTCTTT. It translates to CASSVRLNTEAFF.

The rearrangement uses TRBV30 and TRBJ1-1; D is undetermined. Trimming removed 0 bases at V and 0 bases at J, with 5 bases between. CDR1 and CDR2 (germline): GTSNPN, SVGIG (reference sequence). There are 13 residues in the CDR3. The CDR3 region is CAWSVNLNTEAFF. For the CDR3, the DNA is TGTGCCTGGAGTGTAAACCTGAACACTGAAGCTTTCTTT. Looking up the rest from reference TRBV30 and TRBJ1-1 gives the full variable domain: SQTIHQWPATLVQPVGSPLSLECTVEGTSNPNLYWYRQAAGRGLQLLFYSVGIGQISSEVPQNLSASRPQDRQFILSSKKLLLSDSGFYLCAWSVNLNTEAFFGQGTRLTVV.

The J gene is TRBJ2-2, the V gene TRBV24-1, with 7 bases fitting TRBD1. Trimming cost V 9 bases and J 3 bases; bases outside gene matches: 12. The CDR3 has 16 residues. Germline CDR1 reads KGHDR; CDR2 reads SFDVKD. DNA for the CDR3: TGTGCCACCGATCACGGGACAGTGCTGGACACCGGGGAGCTGTTTTTT. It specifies CATDHGTVLDTGELFF.

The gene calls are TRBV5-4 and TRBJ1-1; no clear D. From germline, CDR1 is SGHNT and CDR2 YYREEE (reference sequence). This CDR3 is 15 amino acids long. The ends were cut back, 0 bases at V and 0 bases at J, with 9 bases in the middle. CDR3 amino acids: CASSLEPTMNTEAFF. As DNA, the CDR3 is TGTGCCAGCAGCTTGGAGCCGACCATGAACACTGAAGCTTTCTTT.

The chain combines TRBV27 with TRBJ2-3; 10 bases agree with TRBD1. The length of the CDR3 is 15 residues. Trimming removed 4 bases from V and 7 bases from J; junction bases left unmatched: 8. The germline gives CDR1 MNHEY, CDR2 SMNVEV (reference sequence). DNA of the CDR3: TGTGCCAGCAGTTCGACAGGGGGCGCCGTGAATACGCAGTATTTT. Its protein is CASSSTGGAVNTQYF.